This T cell receptor (beta chain) comes out of a study of blood T cell repertoires in COVID-19. Data came from immunoSEQ multiplex PCR; TCRdb stores just in-frame clones and leaves some out. The data contain under 200,000 clones, 88% of them singletons. The CDR3 runs to 16 residues. After removal of 5 bases from V and 7 bases from J, the junction contained 14 bases not matched to a gene. Germline CDR1 and CDR2: KGHSH and LQKENI. The clonotype comes from a woman in her fifties or sixties who had recovered from COVID-19. Sequenced: PBMCs or T cells enriched from blood (not recorded which). The chain is built from TRBV18 and TRBJ1-5; 7 bases are a match to TRBD1. The CDR3 sequence: CASSARLTGVGQPQHF. As DNA, the CDR3 is TGTGCCAGCTCAGCACGTTTAACAGGGGTGGGCCAGCCCCAGCATTTT.